This T cell receptor beta chain derives from a study of T cell responses to AZD1222 COVID-19 vaccine. Profiling relied on immunoSEQ multiplex PCR, and the TCRdb table lists in-frame clones only, not all of them. The sample lists 130,000 to 150,000 clones, around 94% seen once, with 12% in the top ten. This CDR3 is 15 amino acids long. The trim removed 3 bases at V and 3 bases at J, leaving 7 bases unmatched. CDR1 MNHEY and CDR2 SMNVEV come from the germline V gene (reference sequence). This clone turned up a few times. Sequencing used peripheral blood, obtained after recovery from COVID-19. This sequence was found in an adult who had recovered from COVID-19. The chain couples TRBV27 to TRBJ2-7; 8 nucleotides match TRBD2. CDR3 in DNA: TGTGCCAGCAGTTTTTTTGGCGGGAGGTTCTACGAGCAGTACTTC. Its translation is CASSFFGGRFYEQYF.